Below, 30 T cell receptor beta chains from the same sample are listed, as sequenced in a study of regulatory T cells in long-lasting Graves disease. Both iRepertoire HTBI primers and Arm-PCR of CDR3 regions were used to build the TCR beta libraries. TCRdb reprocessed the multiplex PCR reads via MiXCR and lists one record per CDR3 protein. The sample consists of a few hundred thousand distinct CDR3 sequences, roughly 20% of them appearing once. The sample's time point: persistent/refractory GD, antithyroid drugs over 5 years with positive TRAb. The TCR library was made from RNA extracted from PBMCs. This material consisted of peripheral blood mononuclear cells (PBMCs), taken when the disease was refractory, from a patient treated with antithyroid drugs. Receptor source: a woman in her 40s with Graves disease.

This clonotype was picked up many times. The rearrangement uses TRBV5-6 and TRBJ2-7, with 7 bases aligning to TRBD1. Trimming took 4 bases from V and 4 from J; bases not matched to a gene: 8. Germline V gene sequence: CDR1 SGHDT, CDR2 YYEEEE. CDR3 length: 14 residues. The CDR3 region is CASSPGTEVYEQYF. In DNA, the CDR3 is TGTGCCAGCAGCCCCGGGACAGAAGTATACGAGCAGTACTTC.

This clonotype was picked up a small number of times. The rearrangement joins TRBV9 to TRBJ2-7; 10 bases map to TRBD2. The CDR3 contains 14 residues. The V and J ends lost 8 bases and 0 bases, in that order; junction bases with no gene match: 5. Germline values: CDR1 SGDLS, CDR2 YYNGEE. The CDR3 here is CASSSGSDSYEQYF. CDR3 nucleotides: TGTGCCAGTTCTAGCGGGAGTGACTCCTACGAGCAGTACTTC.

This clonotype was seen at least ten times. The gene calls are TRBV7-8 and TRBJ1-2, with D tentatively TRBD1 (5 bases). Germline CDR1 is SGHVS and CDR2 is FQNEAQ. There are 13 residues in the CDR3. Trimming pared 5 bases from V and 0 bases from J, leaving 7 bases between. Written as DNA, the CDR3 is TGTGCCAGCAGCCAGGGTGCTAACTATGGCTACACCTTC. Its protein is CASSQGANYGYTF.

In DNA form, the CDR3 reads TGCAGTGCTAGAGATTTTACTAGCAGTAACACCGGGGAGCTGTTTTTT. This sequence encodes CSARDFTSSNTGELFF. This rearrangement joins TRBV20-1 to TRBJ2-2; D is perhaps TRBD2 (6 bases). The CDR3 is made up of 16 amino acids. Germline CDR1 reads DFQATT; CDR2 reads SNEGSKA (reference sequence). Trimming took 0 bases from V and 2 from J, leaving 13 bases between them.

CDR3 sequence (DNA): TGTGCCTGGATTACAGGGAGGTTAAGCTACACCTTC. Translating gives CAWITGRLSYTF. The rearrangement links TRBV30 to TRBJ1-2, with TRBD1 as a possible D gene (6 bases). The germline V and J ends were trimmed by 4 bases and 9 bases, with 15 bases remaining between them. The germline CDR1 and CDR2 sequences are GTSNPN and SVGIG (reference sequence). The CDR3 sequence is 12 residues long.

In this sample, this clonotype turned up a few times. This rearrangement joins TRBV29-1 to TRBJ2-2, with 7 bases that match TRBD1. CDR1 SQVTM and CDR2 ANQGSEA come from the germline V gene. This CDR3 is 16 amino acids long. With 0 bases clipped from V and 0 bases from J, the junction kept 4 bases outside the gene matches. DNA for the CDR3: TGCAGCGTTGAAGATCGAACAGGGGCGAACACCGGGGAGCTGTTTTTT. Translating it yields CSVEDRTGANTGELFF.

CDR3 loop: CSASEPGLGKQYF. CDR3 sequence (DNA): TGCAGTGCTAGCGAACCGGGACTGGGGAAGCAGTACTTC. The V and J genes are TRBV20-1 and TRBJ2-7; D might be TRBD2 (6 bases). Germline-derived CDR1 and CDR2 are DFQATT and SNEGSKA (reference sequence). This CDR3 region has 13 residues. V gave up 3 bases and J gave up 8 bases, with 17 bases separating them.

The sample holds many counts of this clonotype. This chain uses TRBV28 with TRBJ1-6; TRBD1 aligns across 7 bases. J gave up 10 bases and V 6 bases, and 21 bases lay outside the gene matches. This CDR3 is 18 amino acids long. From germline, CDR1 is MDHEN and CDR2 SYDVKM. CDR3 region: CASRIGRTMTGLGSPLHF. The CDR3 DNA is TGTGCCAGCAGAATAGGCCGGACGATGACAGGGTTAGGGTCACCCCTCCACTTT.

V gene TRBV28 combines with J gene TRBJ2-2, with D unclear. Trimming shortened V by 3 bases and J by 0 bases, and 11 bases separated the two germline ends. The CDR3 runs 16 residues. Germline values: CDR1 MDHEN, CDR2 SYDVKM. The CDR3 nucleotides read TGTGCCAGCAGTTTTTTGCGTCGTGCGAACACCGGGGAGCTGTTTTTT. This sequence encodes CASSFLRRANTGELFF.

This clonotype appeared many times. The V gene is TRBV12-3 or TRBV12-4, the J gene TRBJ1-5, with TRBD1 matching over 7 bases. This CDR3 has 14 residues. J was trimmed by 2 bases and V by 4 bases; bases with no gene match: 2. CDR3 in DNA: TGTGCCAGCAGTTCGGGGACAGGCAATCAGCCCCAGCATTTT. Translated: CASSSGTGNQPQHF.

The sample holds many counts of this clonotype. The chain carries TRBV6-5 and TRBJ2-2; TRBD2 matches at 10 bases. The J segment lost 4 bases and the V segment lost 0 bases, leaving 5 bases of the junction unmatched. Germline loops: CDR1 MNHEY, CDR2 SVGAGI. The CDR3 spans 17 residues. CDR3: CASSYSGLAGVTGELFF. The CDR3 nucleotides read TGTGCCAGCAGTTACTCGGGGCTAGCGGGAGTCACCGGGGAGCTGTTTTTT.

Many counts were recorded for this clonotype. In DNA, the CDR3 is TGCAGTGCTAGAGATCCGGGACTAGGAGAGACCCAGTACTTC. It codes for CSARDPGLGETQYF. The rearrangement links TRBV20-1 to TRBJ2-5, with TRBD2 matching 8 bases. The ends lost 0 bases at V and 4 bases at J; junction bases unmatched: 4. Germline V lookup: CDR1 DFQATT, CDR2 SNEGSKA (reference sequence). This CDR3 is 14 amino acids long.

In its sample, this clonotype was seen many times. The chain employs TRBV4-2 and TRBJ2-4; 10 bases are a match to TRBD2. CDR1 and CDR2 (germline): LGHNA, YNFKEQ. Trimming removed 3 bases from V and 5 bases from J; junction bases left unmatched: 1. The CDR3 extends over 14 amino acids. The CDR3 region is CASSHSGRENIQYF. CDR3 sequence (DNA): TGTGCCAGCAGCCACAGCGGGAGGGAAAACATTCAGTACTTC.

The chain uses TRBV29-1 and TRBJ2-7, with a possible D match to TRBD1 (6 bases). This CDR3 has 12 amino acids. Germline values: CDR1 SQVTM, CDR2 ANQGSEA. The V gene lost 4 bases and the J gene lost 7 bases, with 14 bases spanning the gap. CDR3 loop: CSVGTESNEQYF. The CDR3 DNA reads TGCAGCGTTGGGACAGAGTCTAATGAGCAGTACTTC.

Here the CDR3 reads CASSGRTSGSGNTGELFF. As DNA, the CDR3 is TGTGCCAGCAGCGGCAGGACTAGCGGGAGTGGTAACACCGGGGAGCTGTTTTTT. This chain connects TRBV7-9 to TRBJ2-2, with 13 bases identical to TRBD2. In germline, CDR1 is SEHNR, CDR2 FQNEAQ (reference sequence). The CDR3 is 18 residues long. The J segment lost 2 bases and the V segment lost 5 bases, leaving 8 bases of the junction unmatched.

CDR3 in DNA: TGCAGCGTTGCACGGGCAACTGAGCAGTTCTTC. It translates to CSVARATEQFF. The J gene is TRBJ2-1, the V gene TRBV29-1, with no clear D. The CDR3 has 11 amino acids. Germline lookup yields CDR1 SQVTM and CDR2 ANQGSEA. V was pared by 4 bases and J by 9 bases, with 10 bases between.

This clonotype was picked up many times. This chain joins TRBV11-2 and TRBJ2-6, with D maybe TRBD1 (5 bases). CDR3 size: 15 residues. Trimming cost V 2 bases and J 2 bases, with 7 bases left between them. Germline V gene sequence: CDR1 SGHAT, CDR2 FQNNGV. The CDR3 here is CASSLSGPGANVLTF. CDR3 nucleotides: TGTGCCAGCAGCTTATCAGGGCCTGGGGCCAACGTCCTGACTTTC.

This chain uses TRBV5-1 with TRBJ2-2; TRBD2 matches at 9 bases. Germline loops: CDR1 SGHRS, CDR2 YFSETQ. CDR3 size: 16 residues. The junction had 8 bases not matched to a gene; V was cut back by 4 bases and J by 4 bases. The CDR3 nucleotides read TGCGCCAGCAGCCCGTTAGCGGGAGATTTCACCGGGGAGCTGTTTTTT. Residues: CASSPLAGDFTGELFF.

There are a few counts of this clonotype. This chain connects TRBV3-1 to TRBJ1-5; unclear D gene. Germline V gives CDR1 LGHDT, CDR2 YNNKEL (reference sequence). The CDR3 extends over 14 amino acids. V was pared by 6 bases and J by 5 bases, with 14 bases between. Written as DNA, the CDR3 is TGTGCCAGCAGTACGAGGCCCCTGGATCAGCCCCAGCATTTT. This translates into CASSTRPLDQPQHF.

The rearrangement joins TRBV7-9 to TRBJ2-1; 12 nucleotides agree with TRBD2. The V gene's germline CDR1 is SEHNR and CDR2 FQNEAQ (reference sequence). This CDR3 contains 17 residues. J lost 0 bases, V lost 8 bases, and 8 bases had no gene match. As DNA, the CDR3 is TGTGCCAGCTGTCGGCTAGCGGGAGGGCCCTCCTACAATGAGCAGTTCTTC. It encodes CASCRLAGGPSYNEQFF. Variable domain in full (rest from reference TRBV7-9 and TRBJ2-1): DTGVSQNPRHKITKRGQNVTFRCDPISEHNRLYWYRQTLGQGPEFLTYFQNEAQLEKSRLLSDRFSAERPKGSFSTLEIQRTEQGDSAMYLCASCRLAGGPSYNEQFFGPGTRLTVL.

This sequence joins TRBV7-3 and TRBJ2-7, with TRBD1 matching 8 bases. CDR1 is SGHTA, CDR2 FQGTGA, per germline. The V gene end was trimmed by 5 bases and the J gene end by 3 bases; junction bases not matched to a gene: 3. CDR3 length: 13 residues. The CDR3 reads CASSRGTGYEQYF. CDR3 sequence (DNA): TGTGCCAGCAGCCGCGGGACAGGCTACGAGCAGTACTTC.

This clonotype has ten or more counts. The chain joins TRBV5-1 to TRBJ1-1; D gene unclear. Per germline, CDR1 SGHRS and CDR2 YFSETQ. Trimming removed 0 bases from V and 3 bases from J, with 9 bases in between. This CDR3 contains 14 residues. The CDR3 region has the DNA TGCGCCAGCAGCTTGGACCGACCAGACACTGAAGCTTTCTTT. It is translated as CASSLDRPDTEAFF.

The rearrangement links TRBV20-1 to TRBJ2-7; no clear D gene. V lost 0 bases to trimming and J lost 0 bases, with 15 bases between them. Germline loops: CDR1 DFQATT, CDR2 SNEGSKA (reference sequence). There are 16 residues in the CDR3. CDR3 nucleotide sequence: TGCAGTGCTAGAGATCAGAGCAGATCTAGCTCCTACGAGCAGTACTTC. It specifies CSARDQSRSSSYEQYF.

V is TRBV12-3 or TRBV12-4 and J is TRBJ1-3; possibly TRBD1 for D (5 bases). V shed 3 bases and J shed 2 bases, with 8 bases lying between them. The CDR3 covers 14 residues. The CDR3 nucleotides read TGTGCCAGCAGTTTCCCAGGGACTGGAAACACCATATATTTT. Translation: CASSFPGTGNTIYF.

This clonotype was picked up many times. The chain couples TRBV20-1 to TRBJ2-5; 14 bases agree with TRBD2. Looked up from germline, CDR1 is DFQATT and CDR2 is SNEGSKA (reference sequence). CDR3 length: 15 residues. V lost 6 bases and J lost 4; bases outside the gene matches: 7. The CDR3 here is CSAWTSGRIGETQYF. CDR3 nucleotide sequence: TGCAGTGCATGGACTAGCGGGAGGATAGGAGAGACCCAGTACTTC.

The chain employs TRBV4-1 and TRBJ2-5; a weak D match, TRBD2 (5 bases). The CDR3 runs 16 residues. Trimming removed 4 bases at V and 0 bases at J, with 15 bases between. Germline CDR1 reads MGHRA; CDR2 reads YSYEKL. The chain's CDR3 is CASSPPGRANQETQYF. Here the CDR3 DNA reads TGCGCCAGCAGCCCTCCCGGGCGGGCCAACCAAGAGACCCAGTACTTC.

This clonotype occurred a few times. The chain is built from TRBV19 and TRBJ1-1; 9 bases fit TRBD1. The CDR3 runs 16 residues. Per germline, CDR1 LNHDA and CDR2 SQIVND (reference sequence). Unmatched junction bases numbered 12, after V lost 6 bases and J lost 4 bases. CDR3 loop: CASRNGGDRVGTEAFF. CDR3 DNA: TGTGCCAGTAGAAATGGGGGGGACAGGGTCGGCACTGAAGCTTTCTTT. Complete variable domain (other parts from reference TRBV19 and TRBJ1-1): DGGITQSPKYLFRKEGQNVTLSCEQNLNHDAMYWYRQDPGQGLRLIYYSQIVNDFQKGDIAEGYSVSREKKESFPLTVTSAQKNPTAFYLCASRNGGDRVGTEAFFGQGTRLTVV.

This clonotype occurred many times. J is TRBJ1-5 and V is TRBV2; tentatively, D is TRBD1 (5 bases). The ends were cut back, 6 bases at V and 5 bases at J, with 14 bases in the middle. CDR1 is SNHLY, CDR2 FYNNEI, per germline. This CDR3 has 14 residues. The DNA for the CDR3 is TGTGCCAGCAGCTCCGGGACTCCCTATCAGCCCCAGCATTTT. It encodes CASSSGTPYQPQHF.

This clonotype was recorded at least ten times. This sequence joins TRBV6-1 and TRBJ2-2; D unclear. This CDR3 has 16 amino acids. Germline V gives CDR1 MNHNS, CDR2 SASEGT. V dropped 1 base and J dropped 1 base, with 10 bases sitting between them. Here the CDR3 DNA reads TGTGCCAGCAGTGAAGGGGCGGAACTGAACACCGGGGAGCTGTTTTTT. Translated, it gives CASSEGAELNTGELFF.

The table lists this clonotype with a few counts. V usage is TRBV20-1 and J usage is TRBJ2-7; D is uncertain. Per the germline V gene, CDR1 is DFQATT and CDR2 is SNEGSKA (reference sequence). The V end lost 2 bases, the J end lost 3 bases, and 8 bases lay between the germline ends. This CDR3 spans 12 amino acids. The CDR3 loop reads CSARLVSYEQYF. The CDR3, as DNA: TGCAGTGCTAGACTAGTAAGCTACGAGCAGTACTTC.